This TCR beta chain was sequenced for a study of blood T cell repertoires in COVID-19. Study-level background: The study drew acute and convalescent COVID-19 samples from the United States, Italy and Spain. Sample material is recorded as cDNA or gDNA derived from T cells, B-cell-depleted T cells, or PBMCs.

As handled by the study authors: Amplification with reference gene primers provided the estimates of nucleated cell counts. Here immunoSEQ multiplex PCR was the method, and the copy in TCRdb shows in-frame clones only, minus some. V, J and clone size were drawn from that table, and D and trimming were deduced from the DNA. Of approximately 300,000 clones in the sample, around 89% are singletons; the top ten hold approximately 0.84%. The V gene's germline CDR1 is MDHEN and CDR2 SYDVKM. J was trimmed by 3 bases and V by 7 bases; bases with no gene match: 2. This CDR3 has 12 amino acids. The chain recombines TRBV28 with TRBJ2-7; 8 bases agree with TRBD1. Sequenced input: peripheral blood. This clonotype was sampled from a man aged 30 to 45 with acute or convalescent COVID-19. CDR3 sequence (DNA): TGTGCCAGCAAAGGGACAGGCTACGAGCAGTACTTC. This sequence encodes CASKGTGYEQYF.